One and the same sample provided the 8 T cell receptor beta chains below, sequenced in a study of T cell repertoires in cytomegalovirus infection. Their recognized antigens are unknown. TCRdb itself ran the reads through MiXCR, one entry per CDR3 protein. This sample has about 100,000 distinct CDR3 sequences; under 45% occur once, and the top ten carry around 70%. Sequencing was performed on CD8+ T cells from cultured PBMCs, taken from culture after CMV antigen stimulation. Receptors originate from a human donor in good health (CMV status not recorded). Some clones in this sample may be carry-over from other donors' samples.

V and J are TRBV12-3 or TRBV12-4 and TRBJ1-5, with TRBD1 matching 7 bases. Trimming removed 4 bases from V and 4 bases from J; junction bases left unmatched: 7. The CDR3 covers 15 residues. CDR3 bases: TGTGCCAGCAGTTCCAGGGGGGGGAATAATCAGCCCCAGCATTTT. Residues: CASSSRGGNNQPQHF.

This sequence joins TRBV12-3 or TRBV12-4 and TRBJ2-1, with 8 bases identical to TRBD1. Trimming removed 1 base from V and 3 bases from J; junction bases left unmatched: 2. CDR3 size: 15 residues. CDR3 sequence (DNA): TGTGCCAGCAGTTTAGGTGGACAGGGCTACAATGAGCAGTTCTTC. Translated, it gives CASSLGGQGYNEQFF.

This sequence joins TRBV7-7 and TRBJ2-5; either TRBD1 or TRBD2 may fit D (6 bases each). Trimming removed 3 bases at V and 5 bases at J, with 13 bases between. The CDR3 covers 14 residues. Germline-derived CDR1 and CDR2 are SSHAT and FNYEAQ (reference sequence). In DNA, the CDR3 is TGTGCCAGCAGCTTGCCGGGGGCGCGTGAGACCCAGTACTTC. Translating gives CASSLPGARETQYF.

A single count supports this clonotype. The V gene is TRBV7-8, the J gene TRBJ2-5; D gene uncertain. Germline CDR1 is SGHVS and CDR2 is FQNEAQ. The CDR3 runs to 14 residues. V was clipped by 0 bases and J by 1 base, with 6 bases between them. CDR3 nucleotides: TGTGCCAGCAGCTTAGCCCATCTCCAAGAGACCCAGTACTTC. It translates to CASSLAHLQETQYF.

CDR3 nucleotides: TGTGCCAGCAGTTCGCCTTTCGACCCTAGCGGGAGCTACGAGCAGTACTTC. Its protein product is CASSSPFDPSGSYEQYF. This chain joins TRBV27 and TRBJ2-7, with 10 nucleotides matching TRBD2. The CDR3 contains 17 residues. Germline assignment: CDR1 MNHEY and CDR2 SMNVEV (reference sequence). Trimming at V came to 4 bases and at J to 3 bases, leaving 12 bases not matched to a gene.

This clonotype was picked up a small number of times. CDR3 coding DNA: TGTGCCAGCAGCTTAGAAAGGGTTAGCGGGGGGCCCAAACCGGCCGGGGAGCTGTTTTTT. It yields the protein CASSLERVSGGPKPAGELFF. This chain connects TRBV7-2 to TRBJ2-2; 10 nucleotides line up with TRBD2. Losses at the gene ends were 1 base for V and 6 bases for J; bases not matched to a gene: 17. The V gene's germline CDR1 is SGHTA and CDR2 FQGNSA. The CDR3 runs 20 residues.

The sample holds a few counts of this clonotype. The V call is TRBV5-5, the J call TRBJ1-2; maybe TRBD1 (5 bases). The V end was cut by 3 bases, the J end by 3 bases, with 12 bases between. Germline V CDR1 and CDR2: SGHKS, YYEKEE (reference sequence). The CDR3 sequence is 14 residues long. The CDR3 nucleotides read TGTGCCAGCAGCTCGGCCCAGGGTTACTATGGCTACACCTTC. Translated: CASSSAQGYYGYTF.

V and J are TRBV5-3 and TRBJ2-2, with 7 bases fitting TRBD1. TRBV5-3 is an open reading frame whose function is uncertain. V trimming: 8 bases; J trimming: 9 bases; junction bases outside the gene matches: 19. The CDR3 contains 16 residues. The CDR3 loop reads CASSFGKDRSYRELFF. CDR3 sequence (DNA): TGTGCCAGCAGTTTTGGAAAGGACAGGAGCTACAGGGAGCTGTTTTTT.